These T cell receptor beta chains were read from a single sample in a study of OX40 agonist ivuxolimab in advanced cancers. Clones were sequenced by immunoSEQ multiplex PCR, and TCRdb holds only the in-frame ones, with some missing. Of tens of thousands of clones in the sample, 84% were seen once. This specimen was CD4+ or CD8+ T cells sorted from blood, taken in a trial of the OX40 agonist ivuxolimab. The receptors derive from an adult with an advanced solid tumor such as melanoma, head and neck, liver or kidney cancer. CDR3s include the opening cysteine and the closing phenylalanine or tryptophan. D genes are given only for firm matches. The size field is filled for only some rows; it gives once, few, many or a size class.

d_gene	v_gene	j_gene	abundance	CDR3nt	CDR3aa
TRBD1	TRBV7-9	TRBJ2-3	NA	TGTGCCAGCAGCTTAACAGGGGATGCGACAGATACGCAGTATTTT	CASSLTGDATDTQYF
NA	TRBV30	TRBJ2-1	NA	TGTGCCTGGAGCCGAGGAGGAGAGCAGTTCTTC	CAWSRGGEQFF
NA	TRBV7-2	TRBJ1-2	NA	TGTGCCAGCAGCTCGACGGGGAGTAGAGGGGGCACCTTC	CASSSTGSRGGTF
NA	TRBV5-1	TRBJ1-1	NA	TGCGCCAGCAGCTCGGGACTCCTCTCGGGGACTGAAGCTTTCTTT	CASSSGLLSGTEAFF
TRBD2	TRBV9	TRBJ2-2	NA	TGTGCCAGCAGCCCGAACGGGGGGGCCGGGGAGCTGTTTTTT	CASSPNGGAGELFF
TRBD2	TRBV9	TRBJ2-7	NA	TGTGCCAGCAGCCTAGGACTAGCGGTCGCCTACGAGCAGTACTTC	CASSLGLAVAYEQYF
NA	TRBV2	TRBJ1-2	NA	TGTGCCAGCAGCGCCGGGGCCCTCTATGGCTACACCTTC	CASSAGALYGYTF
NA	TRBV2	TRBJ1-2	NA	TGTGCCAGCAGTGCTCGTCAGGGTTTGATTAACTATGGCTACACCTTC	CASSARQGLINYGYTF
NA	TRBV5-4	TRBJ2-1	NA	TGTGCCAGCAGCTTGGGTTACGCGGTTTACAATGAGCAGTTCTTC	CASSLGYAVYNEQFF
NA	TRBV5-1	TRBJ1-6	NA	TGCGCCAGCAGCTTCATCCAGGGTAGTAATTCACCCCTCCACTTT	CASSFIQGSNSPLHF
NA	TRBV5-1	TRBJ1-4	NA	TGCGCCAGCAGCTTGTCCGCGGGCCCTAATGAAAAACTGTTTTTT	CASSLSAGPNEKLFF
NA	TRBV27	TRBJ2-5	NA	TGTGCCAGCAGTCCGGACAGAGACCAAGAGACCCAGTACTTC	CASSPDRDQETQYF
TRBD1	TRBV5-1	TRBJ2-1	NA	TGCGCCAGCAGCTGGGGGACAGGGATAGGGTACAATGAGCAGTTCTTC	CASSWGTGIGYNEQFF
NA	TRBV11-3	TRBJ2-3	NA	TGTGCCAGCAGCTTAGGTGGGGCGGGTAGCACAGATACGCAGTATTTT	CASSLGGAGSTDTQYF
NA	TRBV5-6	TRBJ2-5	NA	TGTGCCAGCAGCCGCGCGGGTGAAGAGACCCAGTACTTC	CASSRAGEETQYF
NA	TRBV5-4	TRBJ1-4	NA	TGTGCCAGCAGCTTGCAAGGGAATGAAAAACTGTTTTTT	CASSLQGNEKLFF
TRBD1	TRBV7-9	TRBJ2-5	NA	TGTGCCAGCAGCCCAGGGGGAGCGCAAGAGACCCAGTACTTC	CASSPGGAQETQYF
TRBD2	TRBV4-2	TRBJ2-1	NA	TGTGCCAGCAGCCAAGAACGGACTAGCGGGAGCCTAGAGCAGTTCTTC	CASSQERTSGSLEQFF
NA	TRBV4-2	TRBJ2-1	NA	TGTGCCAGCAGCCAAGTCGAAGTAGCGGCCTACAATGAGCAGTTCTTC	CASSQVEVAAYNEQFF
NA	TRBV6-5	TRBJ2-7	NA	TGTGCCAGCAGTTACTCCGGGGGATCCTACGAGCAGTACTTC	CASSYSGGSYEQYF
TRBD1	TRBV7-2	TRBJ2-5	NA	TGTGCCAGCAGCTTACCAGGGGGCGCCGGGACCCAGTACTTC	CASSLPGGAGTQYF
NA	TRBV19	TRBJ2-7	NA	TGTGCCAGTAGGCATAATAAGAACGAGCAGTACTTC	CASRHNKNEQYF
TRBD2	TRBV9	TRBJ2-3	NA	TGTGCCAGCAGCGTAAGACTAGCGGGAGCCGGAGTCATCACAGATACGCAGTATTTT	CASSVRLAGAGVITDTQYF
NA	TRBV7-8	TRBJ1-5	NA	TGTGCCAGCAGACCCGTGGGGACGGGGCCCCAGCATTTT	CASRPVGTGPQHF
TRBD1	TRBV7-2	TRBJ2-3	NA	TGTGCCAGCAGCCCTAGGACAGGGGCTATAACGCAGTATTTT	CASSPRTGAITQYF
TRBD2	TRBV7-2	TRBJ2-2	NA	TGTGCCAGCAGCTTAGTTAGCGGGGGGGCCGGGGAGCTGTTTTTT	CASSLVSGGAGELFF
NA	TRBV27	TRBJ1-1	few	TGTGCCAGCAGTTTATCTAGGAACACTGAAGCTTTCTTT	CASSLSRNTEAFF
NA	TRBV30	TRBJ1-1	few	TGTGCCTGGAGCGCAGGTTCGAACACTGAAGCTTTCTTT	CAWSAGSNTEAFF
TRBD1	TRBV28	TRBJ2-1	NA	TGTGCCAGCACCGAGCCTGGACAGGGGGCTATTAGTGAGCAGTTCTTC	CASTEPGQGAISEQFF
NA	TRBV27	TRBJ2-7	NA	TGTGCCAGCAGTTCACCCAGGACAGTTGCACTCGAGCAGTACTTC	CASSSPRTVALEQYF
NA	TRBV11-2	TRBJ2-7	NA	TGTGCCAGCAGCTTTCGTCTAGAACCCTACGAGCAGTACTTC	CASSFRLEPYEQYF
TRBD2	TRBV7-2	TRBJ2-7	NA	TGTGCCAGCAGCTTAGAAGCGGGGGTTACCTACGAGCAGTACTTC	CASSLEAGVTYEQYF